Below, 6 T cell receptor beta chains from the same sample are listed, as sequenced in a study of memory CD4+ T cells and cytomegalovirus serostatus (dated by TCRdb to about 2019). Libraries were made using the immunoSEQ multiplex PCR assay. The clones in this table, taken by TCRdb from immuneACCESS, are in-frame only. Not every clone is retained; where verified, under half of the shortfall comes from an unresolved V gene, and the cause of the rest is unknown. The table for this sample lists fewer than 35,000 clones; about 80% of them were counted only once. The ten largest clones capture more than 0.55% of the sample. Single viable CD3+CD4+CD8-CD45RO+ cells were sorted as memory CD4+ T cells on a FACSAria II. Sequencing used memory CD4+ T cells from blood. These receptors all come from an adult in good health and CMV-seronegative.

The chain combines TRBV5-6 with TRBJ1-1; D gene ambiguous. The CDR3 loop spans 15 amino acids. The V end was cut by 0 bases, the J end by 0 bases, with 9 bases between. The germline V gene encodes CDR1 SGHDT and CDR2 YYEEEE. The CDR3 protein is CASSLVLGMNTEAFF. DNA of the CDR3: TGTGCCAGCAGCTTGGTCCTGGGAATGAACACTGAAGCTTTCTTT.

This rearrangement joins TRBV19 to TRBJ2-7; D perhaps matches TRBD2 (6 bases). The germline V gene encodes CDR1 LNHDA and CDR2 SQIVND (reference sequence). Trimming pared 4 bases from V and 3 bases from J, leaving 16 bases between. The CDR3 has 15 residues. The DNA of the CDR3 is TGTGCCAGTAGTACCCGGACAAGGGGACTCTACGAGCAGTACTTC. Protein sequence: CASSTRTRGLYEQYF.

The chain links TRBV15 to TRBJ2-7, with 7 bases fitting TRBD1. V lost 6 bases, J lost 1 base, and 15 bases stayed unmatched. This CDR3 is built from 17 residues. CDR1 is LNHNV and CDR2 is YYDKDF in the germline V gene (reference sequence). The CDR3 nucleotides read TGTGCCACCAGGGTCGATTTGGGGACAGAATATTCCTACGAGCAGTACTTC. Translating it yields CATRVDLGTEYSYEQYF. The entire variable domain, with the rest obtained from reference TRBV15 and TRBJ2-7, is as follows: DAMVIQNPRYQVTQFGKPVTLSCSQTLNHNVMYWYQQKSSQAPKLLFHYYDKDFNNEADTPDNFQSRRPNTSFCFLDIRSPGLGDTAMYLCATRVDLGTEYSYEQYFGPGTRLTVT.

This clone was detected once. This chain links TRBV5-1 with TRBJ1-5; D is ambiguous. V gave up 0 bases and J gave up 2 bases, with 15 bases separating them. Germline V gene sequence: CDR1 SGHRS, CDR2 YFSETQ. CDR3 length: 17 residues. This chain's CDR3 is CASSLDVVSQGNQPQHF. DNA for the CDR3: TGCGCCAGCAGCTTGGATGTAGTCAGTCAGGGCAATCAGCCCCAGCATTTT. The whole variable domain, remainder taken from reference TRBV5-1 and TRBJ1-5, is KAGVTQTPRYLIKTRGQQVTLSCSPISGHRSVSWYQQTPGQGLQFLFEYFSETQRNKGNFPGRFSGRQFSNSRSEMNVSTLELGDSALYLCASSLDVVSQGNQPQHFGDGTRLSIL.

In its sample, this clone was seen once. The DNA of the CDR3 is TGTGCCAGCAGTCCCGACTTGAGACTGAGCTCCTACGAGCAGTACTTC. This sequence encodes CASSPDLRLSSYEQYF. The genes are TRBV27 and TRBJ2-7; D uncertain. Germline V CDR1 and CDR2: MNHEY, SMNVEV (reference sequence). The CDR3 is 16 residues long. V shed 5 bases and J shed 0 bases, with 17 bases lying between them.

This sequence joins TRBV29-1 and TRBJ2-5; the D call may be TRBD1 or TRBD2 (5 bases each). This CDR3 has 16 amino acids. Germline V gene data show CDR1 as SQVTM and CDR2 as ANQGSEA. Trimming shortened V by 6 bases and J by 4 bases, and 24 bases separated the two germline ends. CDR3 sequence reads: CSVVGQRGLLGETQYF. In DNA, the CDR3 is TGCAGCGTCGTGGGTCAGAGGGGCTTGCTAGGAGAGACCCAGTACTTC.